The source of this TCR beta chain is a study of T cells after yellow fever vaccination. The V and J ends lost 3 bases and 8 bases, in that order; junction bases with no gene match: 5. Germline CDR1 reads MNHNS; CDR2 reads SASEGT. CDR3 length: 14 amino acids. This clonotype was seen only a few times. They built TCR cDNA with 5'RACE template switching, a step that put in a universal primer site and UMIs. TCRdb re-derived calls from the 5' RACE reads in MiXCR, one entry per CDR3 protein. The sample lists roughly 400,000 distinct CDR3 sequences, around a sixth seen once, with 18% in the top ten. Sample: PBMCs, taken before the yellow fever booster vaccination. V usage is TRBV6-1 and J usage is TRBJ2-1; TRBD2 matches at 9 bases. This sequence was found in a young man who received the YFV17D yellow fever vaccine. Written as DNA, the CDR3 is TGTGCCAGCAGTGAGGCGGGGGGGAGGCATGAGCAGTTCTTC. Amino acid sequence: CASSEAGGRHEQFF.